A selection of T cell receptor beta chains follows, all from one sample in a study of shared clonotypes between healthy human individuals. TCRdb's copy holds only in-frame clones and misses some; the assay was immunoSEQ multiplex PCR. Among 1.5 million to 2.5 million clones listed, about 95% were seen once. The source material was naive CD8+ T cells sorted from blood. Every receptor here comes from a man aged 18 to 35 in good health. Each CDR3 is given with its conserved first and last residue. A D gene is named only where the DNA matches it firmly. Size tells how often a clone was seen (once, few, many) or the class of an expanded clone, and some rows leave it out.

clone_size j_call d_call v_call cdr3_nt cdr3_aa
. TRBJ2-1 TRBD2 TRBV27 TGTGCCAGCAGTTTAACGGGACTAGGGGCCAATGAGCAGTTCTTC CASSLTGLGANEQFF
. TRBJ1-6 . TRBV2 TGTGCCAGCAGTTCCGGGCCGGTGGGTTATAATTCACCCCTCCACTTT CASSSGPVGYNSPLHF
. TRBJ1-6 TRBD1 TRBV7-9 TGTGCCAGCAGCCCTGACAGGGGGTCTTATTCACCCCTCCACTTT CASSPDRGSYSPLHF
. TRBJ2-7 . TRBV4-1 TGCGCCAGCAGCCCAGGTGGGGTAGGGACTTACGAGCAGTACTTC CASSPGGVGTYEQYF
. TRBJ2-7 . TRBV7-9 TGTGCCAGCAGCTTTGACTCCGGATTCTACGAGCAGTACTTC CASSFDSGFYEQYF
. TRBJ2-5 . TRBV30 TGTGCCTGTTTAGCGGCTACGGAAGAGACCCAGTACTTC CACLAATEETQYF
. TRBJ2-4 TRBD1 TRBV29-1 TGCAGCGTTGTAGAACAGGGGAAAAACATTCAGTACTTC CSVVEQGKNIQYF
. TRBJ2-1 . TRBV10-3 TGTGCCATCAAAGCGCTGACCTACAATGAGCAGTTCTTC CAIKALTYNEQFF
. TRBJ1-5 . TRBV4-1 TGCGCCAGCAGTTCGGGCAATCAGCCCCAGCATTTT CASSSGNQPQHF
. TRBJ1-1 . TRBV6-6 TGTGCCAGCACTCAAGGTTCCCCTGAAGCTTTCTTT CASTQGSPEAFF
. TRBJ1-2 TRBD1 TRBV27 TGTGCCAGCAGTTGGCTGCAGAACCCCTTGGGACAGGGGGGAGATGGCTACACCTTC CASSWLQNPLGQGGDGYTF
. TRBJ2-1 TRBD2 TRBV11-2 TGTGCCAGCAGCTTAGATGCGGGGGTGGCCACTCCAGGGAATGAGCAGTTCTTC CASSLDAGVATPGNEQFF
. TRBJ1-1 . TRBV29-1 TGCAGCGTTTGCGTTTTGAACACTGAAGCTTTCTTT CSVCVLNTEAFF
. TRBJ2-5 . TRBV11-2 TGTGCCAGCAGCTTAGTATCCGGGAGCCAAGAGACCCAGTACTTC CASSLVSGSQETQYF
once TRBJ2-5 . TRBV20-1 TGCAGTGGTATGGCGCAAGAGACCCAGTACTTC CSGMAQETQYF